This T cell receptor beta chain was sequenced for a study of cytotoxic CD8 clonotypes in ibrutinib-treated CLL. Study details: The patient breakdown showed fewer than 12 relapsed/refractory and roughly 14 treatment-naive cases, with about 18 IGHV unmutated.

Measured with immunoSEQ multiplex PCR; TCRdb has only the in-frame clones, and not every one. The data hold around 300,000 clones, with roughly 80% observed a single time. Study outcomes and limitations: Having risen at ibrutinib response, clonality had fallen back toward baseline by progression. Among the clonotypes, public ones were uncommon and contracted or held stable on treatment. Clonality at baseline surpassed age-matched healthy donors and tracked circulating CD8+ T-cell counts.

The CDR3 totals 16 residues. V was pared by 6 bases and J by 3 bases, with 9 bases of the junction left unmatched. Germline-derived CDR1 and CDR2 are LNHDA and SQIVND (reference sequence). About this clone: Antigen specificity is unknown.

The chain recombines TRBV19 with TRBJ2-1; TRBD2 agrees at 9 bases. The source material was PBMCs, sampled before ibrutinib treatment. The source of this sequence is a human donor with chronic lymphocytic leukemia. The CDR3 nucleotides are TGTGCCAGTAGCACCATGGGGACTAGCCTCTACAATGAGCAGTTCTTC. Protein sequence: CASSTMGTSLYNEQFF.